A selection of T cell receptor beta chains follows, all from one sample in a study of cytomegalovirus exposure and HLA in healthy donors. The method was immunoSEQ multiplex PCR; TCRdb's version includes in-frame clones alone and lacks a portion of them. The table shows under 200,000 clones, with 65% to 70% occurring only once. Sequencing was done on a sample of PBMCs. The receptors stem from a woman aged 18 to 35 in good health and CMV-seropositive. CDR3s include the opening cysteine and the closing phenylalanine or tryptophan. A D gene is named only where the DNA matches it firmly. Only part of the rows carry a size: once, few, many, or a class if the clone is expanded.

d_call	v_call	clone_size	j_call	cdr3_nt	cdr3_aa
.	TRBV6-5	.	TRBJ2-7	TGTGCCAGCAGTTACTCGGGGGGAAAGGTCTACGAGCAGTACTTC	CASSYSGGKVYEQYF
TRBD2	TRBV2	.	TRBJ2-4	TGTGCCAGCAGTGACTTAGGGACTAGCGGAGCCAAAAACATTCAGTACTTC	CASSDLGTSGAKNIQYF
.	TRBV19	.	TRBJ2-1	TGTGCCAGTAGTATAGTGGACTACAACAATGAGCAGTTCTTC	CASSIVDYNNEQFF
.	TRBV29-1	.	TRBJ1-2	TGCAGCGTTGGACCCTCTAGCGGACGCTACACCTTC	CSVGPSSGRYTF
TRBD2	TRBV27	.	TRBJ2-1	TGTGCCAGCCCGTTTTGGGCGGGAGGGGTCGATGAGCAGTTCTTC	CASPFWAGGVDEQFF
TRBD2	TRBV5-1	.	TRBJ2-2	TGCGCCAGCATCCCGGGACTAGCGGGAACCGGGGAGCTGTTTTTT	CASIPGLAGTGELFF
.	TRBV7-3	.	TRBJ2-1	TGTGCCAGCAGCTTAACAGCGTACAATGAGCAGTTCTTC	CASSLTAYNEQFF
TRBD1	TRBV7-9	.	TRBJ1-2	TGTGCCAGCAGCTACGGGACAGGGCCGAAGGGCTACACCTTC	CASSYGTGPKGYTF
TRBD1	TRBV29-1	.	TRBJ1-5	TGCAGCGTCCAGGGGGATAATAGCAATCAGCCCCAGCATTTT	CSVQGDNSNQPQHF
.	TRBV10-2	.	TRBJ1-6	TGCGCCACCTCGGGACAAGTTAATTCACCCCTCCACTTT	CATSGQVNSPLHF
.	TRBV27	.	TRBJ2-1	TGTGCCAGCAGTTTATTCGAGGGTTCGATAGCGGCGTCCTACAATGAGCAGTTCTTC	CASSLFEGSIAASYNEQFF
.	TRBV6-8	.	TRBJ2-7	TGTGCCAGACACGTAGGGGATCCCTACGAGCAGTACTTC	CARHVGDPYEQYF
.	TRBV6-5	.	TRBJ1-4	TGTGCCAGCAGTTACAAAGGACAGGAAAAACTGTTTTTT	CASSYKGQEKLFF
.	TRBV19	.	TRBJ2-2	TGTGCCAGTAGTATGGTGCTAGCGAACACCGGGGAGCTGTTTTTT	CASSMVLANTGELFF
.	TRBV5-6	.	TRBJ2-3	TGTGCCAGCAGCTGGGACGGGGGTTACACAGATACGCAGTATTTT	CASSWDGGYTDTQYF
.	TRBV19	.	TRBJ2-7	TGTGCCAGTAGTATGCCCGGGACTGTTTTCTACGAGCAGTACTTC	CASSMPGTVFYEQYF
TRBD2	TRBV6-5	.	TRBJ2-3	TGTGCCAGCAGTTATCGGGGGGAGTCCACAGATACGCAGTATTTT	CASSYRGESTDTQYF
TRBD2	TRBV29-1	.	TRBJ2-1	TGCAGCGTTCTAGCGGGGGGGAGCTCCTACAATGAGCAGTTCTTC	CSVLAGGSSYNEQFF
TRBD1	TRBV29-1	few	TRBJ2-7	TGCAGCGTTGCCAAATTATCCGGGACAGGCCAGTACTTC	CSVAKLSGTGQYF
.	TRBV7-9	.	TRBJ1-4	TGTGCCAGCAGTCTCCGGGAGGAAAAACTGTTTTTT	CASSLREEKLFF
TRBD2	TRBV7-9	once	TRBJ2-1	TGTGCCAGCAGCTTATCGGGAGCGGGAAATGAGCAGTTCTTC	CASSLSGAGNEQFF
TRBD2	TRBV14	few	TRBJ2-7	TGTGCCAGCAGTCCTGGTCGGGGGAGGGACGAGCAGTACTTC	CASSPGRGRDEQYF
TRBD1	TRBV19	.	TRBJ1-1	TGTGCCAGTCAACCGGGACAGCGCATGAACACTGAAGCTTTCTTT	CASQPGQRMNTEAFF
.	TRBV18	.	TRBJ2-1	TGTGCCAGCTCACCCAGGACTACCTACAATGAGCAGTTCTTC	CASSPRTTYNEQFF
.	TRBV29-1	.	TRBJ2-1	TGCAGCGTTGTTCCGAGCGGCAATGAGCAGTTCTTC	CSVVPSGNEQFF
.	TRBV6-1	.	TRBJ2-7	TGTGCCAGCGGCGACTTTCCACCCTTCGAGCAGTACTTC	CASGDFPPFEQYF
.	TRBV4-2	.	TRBJ2-1	TGTGCCAGCAGCCAACAGAAGAATGAGCAGTTCTTC	CASSQQKNEQFF
TRBD2	TRBV6-1	.	TRBJ2-3	TGTGCCACCACTAGCGGGGCGACCACAGATACGCAGTATTTT	CATTSGATTDTQYF
TRBD2	TRBV7-3	few	TRBJ2-1	TGTGCCAGCAGCCTAAATCCCCCGGCTAGCGGGGCCCATGAGCAGTTCTTC	CASSLNPPASGAHEQFF
TRBD1	TRBV7-6	.	TRBJ2-1	TGTGCCAGCAGCTTATGGTCGGGACAGAGTAACAATGAGCAGTTCTTC	CASSLWSGQSNNEQFF
TRBD1	TRBV7-9	few	TRBJ1-1	TGTGCCAGTCAGGGGGCAGGGGCTGAAGCTTTCTTT	CASQGAGAEAFF
.	TRBV2	.	TRBJ2-7	TGTGCCAGCAGTGAACCGGGCGAGCAGTACTTC	CASSEPGEQYF